This entry is about one T cell receptor beta chain. No antigen is known for it. Only in-frame clones appear in the TCRdb table, and some are missing; sequencing was by immunoSEQ multiplex PCR. The top ten hold around 13% of the sample, which has about 11,000 clones, approximately 84% seen once. This record comes from a study of OX40 agonist ivuxolimab in advanced cancers. Across the study: Patients were infused with ivuxolimab every 2 weeks at 0.01 to 10 mg/kg.

Study conclusions and caveats: In the expanded peripheral T cells, antigen specificity was never determined. Both blood CD4+ and CD8+ T cells showed clonal growth by week 6 at 0.1 to 3.0 mg/kg.

This receptor was obtained from an adult with an advanced solid tumor such as melanoma, head and neck, liver or kidney cancer. The sequencing used CD4+ or CD8+ T cells sorted from blood, collected in a trial of the OX40 agonist ivuxolimab.

CDR3: CASGQETQYF. The CDR3 DNA is TGTGCCAGCGGCCAAGAGACCCAGTACTTC. The V and J genes are TRBV25-1 and TRBJ2-5; D is unresolved. There are 10 residues in the CDR3. V was clipped by 8 bases and J by 1 base, with 2 bases between them. Germline V CDR1 and CDR2: MGHDK, SYGVNS.